The 28 T cell receptor beta chains below all came from one sample that was sequenced in a study of blood T cell repertoires in COVID-19. Measured with immunoSEQ multiplex PCR; TCRdb has only the in-frame clones, and not every one. This sample has around 77,000 clones, with 90% found just once. Specimen: peripheral blood. The source of these receptors is an elderly woman with active or convalescent COVID-19.

This clone came up a few times. This chain joins TRBV30 and TRBJ2-2; D perhaps matches TRBD2 (6 bases). Trimming pared 0 bases from V and 5 bases from J, leaving 10 bases between. CDR1 and CDR2 (germline): GTSNPN, SVGIG (reference sequence). This CDR3 spans 14 amino acids. CDR3 amino acids: CAWSVTRGTGELFF. In DNA, the CDR3 is TGTGCCTGGAGTGTTACTCGGGGGACCGGGGAGCTGTTTTTT.

The chain has TRBV19 and TRBJ2-3; perhaps TRBD1 as D (6 bases). Between the trimmed V and J ends, which lost 8 bases and 3 bases, there was a span of 18 bases. Germline V gives CDR1 LNHDA, CDR2 SQIVND (reference sequence). CDR3 length: 15 amino acids. The CDR3 is CASRLQGFQTDTQYF. DNA of the CDR3: TGTGCCAGTCGCTTACAGGGCTTTCAGACAGATACGCAGTATTTT.

The chain combines TRBV12-3 or TRBV12-4 with TRBJ2-5; D is ambiguous. V was cut by 2 bases and J by 9 bases, with 10 bases left in between. This CDR3 has 12 amino acids. The CDR3 nucleotides are TGTGCCAGCAGTTTAAAGTCCCCGGCCCAGTACTTC. This gives the protein CASSLKSPAQYF.

J is TRBJ2-2 and V is TRBV18, with TRBD1 as a possible D gene (6 bases). The CDR3 totals 16 residues. V dropped 5 bases and J dropped 6 bases, with 19 bases sitting between them. From germline, CDR1 is KGHSH and CDR2 LQKENI. The CDR3 DNA sequence: TGTGCCAGCTCATCCCCCACAGGGTCGGGTGCCGGGGAGCTGTTTTTT. It yields the protein CASSSPTGSGAGELFF.

V is TRBV11-3 and J is TRBJ2-5; 9 nucleotides align to TRBD2. Germline V gene data show CDR1 as SGHNT and CDR2 as YENEEA. Unmatched junction bases numbered 9, after V lost 5 bases and J lost 5 bases. The CDR3 is 15 residues long. In nucleotides, the CDR3 is TGTGCCAGCAGCCCGGGGACTAGCCCGATCGAGACCCAGTACTTC. Translated, it gives CASSPGTSPIETQYF.

The J gene is TRBJ2-3, the V gene TRBV5-5; 8 positions agree with TRBD2. With 7 bases clipped from V and 6 bases from J, the junction kept 22 bases outside the gene matches. CDR3 length: 18 amino acids. Germline V gives CDR1 SGHKS, CDR2 YYEKEE (reference sequence). Here the CDR3 DNA reads TGTGCCAGCGGAGAAAGTTGGGGACTAGTTACTTCTTGGGATACGCAGTATTTT. Its translation is CASGESWGLVTSWDTQYF.

The V call is TRBV28, the J call TRBJ1-6; D uncertain. V lost 8 bases and J lost 7, with 15 bases in between. Germline CDR1 and CDR2: MDHEN and SYDVKM. CDR3 length: 14 amino acids. Written as DNA, the CDR3 is TGTGCCAGCTACGCGGGGAGGACGAATTCACCCCTCCACTTT. It yields the protein CASYAGRTNSPLHF. The full variable domain, with the rest looked up from reference TRBV28 and TRBJ1-6, is DVKVTQSSRYLVKRTGEKVFLECVQDMDHENMFWYRQDPGLGLRLIYFSYDVKMKEKGDIPEGYSVSREKKERFSLILESASTNQTSMYLCASYAGRTNSPLHFGNGTRLTVT.

The chain combines TRBV9 with TRBJ1-3, with a possible D match to TRBD1 (6 bases). This CDR3 has 16 residues. Trimming took 2 bases from V and 6 from J, leaving 18 bases between them. The germline CDR1 and CDR2 sequences are SGDLS and YYNGEE. This CDR3 reads CASSVDLGGAENTIYF. CDR3 coding DNA: TGTGCCAGCAGCGTCGACCTAGGGGGGGCCGAAAACACCATATATTTT.

This clone appeared once. The chain recombines TRBV19 with TRBJ2-5; 9 bases are a match to TRBD1. CDR1 and CDR2 (germline): LNHDA, SQIVND (reference sequence). The CDR3 is made up of 14 amino acids. The ends lost 5 bases at V and 4 bases at J; junction bases unmatched: 5. The CDR3 loop reads CASSPGQGTETQYF. The CDR3 DNA reads as TGTGCCAGTAGTCCGGGACAGGGAACAGAGACCCAGTACTTC.

The CDR3 DNA reads TGTGCCAGCAGCTTATATCAGGGGGGCGCGGATGAGCAGTTCTTC. Its protein product is CASSLYQGGADEQFF. V usage is TRBV11-2 and J usage is TRBJ2-1, with D possibly TRBD1 on 7 matching bases. Trimming stripped 2 bases from V and 8 bases from J, with 16 bases between. CDR3 length: 15 residues. Germline CDR1 reads SGHAT; CDR2 reads FQNNGV.

V and J are TRBV5-4 and TRBJ1-2; 12 nucleotides match TRBD1. The CDR3 has 17 amino acids. The germline V gene encodes CDR1 SGHNT and CDR2 YYREEE (reference sequence). With V trimmed by 5 bases and J by 2 bases, 10 bases remained unmatched. In DNA form, the CDR3 reads TGTGCCAGCAGATCACCGGGACAGGGGGCGCAGAACTATGGCTACACCTTC. This translates into CASRSPGQGAQNYGYTF. Variable domain in full (rest from reference TRBV5-4 and TRBJ1-2): ETGVTQSPTHLIKTRGQQVTLRCSSQSGHNTVSWYQQALGQGPQFIFQYYREEENGRGNFPPRFSGLQFPNYSSELNVNALELDDSALYLCASRSPGQGAQNYGYTFGSGTRLTVV.

V gene TRBV6-5 combines with J gene TRBJ1-2; 9 bases fit TRBD1. Germline-derived CDR1 and CDR2 are MNHEY and SVGAGI. Trimming cost V 6 bases and J 6 bases; bases outside gene matches: 5. There are 13 residues in the CDR3. The CDR3 sequence is CASSQTGGHGYTF. In nucleotides, the CDR3 is TGTGCCAGCAGCCAAACAGGGGGCCATGGCTACACCTTC.

This sequence joins TRBV7-2 and TRBJ2-1; 10 bases line up with TRBD2. CDR3 length: 15 amino acids. V shed 4 bases, J shed 4 bases, and the junction held 4 bases outside the gene matches. CDR1 is SGHTA, CDR2 FQGNSA, per germline. This CDR3 reads CASSSQRGGYNEQFF. The CDR3 DNA follows: TGTGCCAGCAGCTCCCAGCGGGGGGGGTACAATGAGCAGTTCTTC.

The chain has TRBV27 and TRBJ1-5, with TRBD1 matching 8 bases. Germline CDR1 reads MNHEY; CDR2 reads SMNVEV (reference sequence). The junction had 21 bases not matched to a gene; V was cut back by 9 bases and J by 5 bases. The CDR3 loop spans 18 amino acids. As DNA, the CDR3 is TGTGCCAGAATGCTGCTTAAGAGGACAGGGTTCCCCCATCAGCCCCAGCATTTT. As protein: CARMLLKRTGFPHQPQHF.

CDR3 sequence: CASSLGGPIYF. CDR3 DNA: TGTGCCAGCAGTTTAGGGGGCCCCATATATTTT. The chain uses TRBV12-3 or TRBV12-4 and TRBJ1-3, with D possibly matching TRBD1 (5 bases). The CDR3 is 11 residues long. V gave up 1 base and J gave up 11 bases, with 6 bases separating them.

The chain combines TRBV9 with TRBJ1-3; no reliable D call. Germline-derived CDR1 and CDR2 are SGDLS and YYNGEE. This CDR3 has 19 amino acids. V gave up 0 bases and J gave up 0 bases, with 19 bases separating them. DNA of the CDR3: TGTGCCAGCAGCGTAGGGTTGAGTAGTAGGAGGGCCTCTGGAAACACCATATATTTT. This sequence encodes CASSVGLSSRRASGNTIYF.

The V call is TRBV2, the J call TRBJ2-7; maybe TRBD1 (6 bases). The V gene's germline CDR1 is SNHLY and CDR2 FYNNEI. The CDR3 is 13 residues long. Trimming removed 8 bases from V and 4 bases from J, with 15 bases in between. CDR3 sequence reads: CASGQGYRYEQYF. The CDR3 DNA sequence: TGTGCCAGCGGCCAGGGGTACAGGTACGAGCAGTACTTC.

The V and J genes are TRBV7-9 and TRBJ1-2, with TRBD1 matching over 9 bases. Trimming cost V 4 bases and J 8 bases; bases outside gene matches: 8. Germline V gene lookup returns CDR1 SEHNR and CDR2 FQNEAQ (reference sequence). The CDR3 sequence is 14 residues long. The CDR3: CASSSTQGARGYTF. The CDR3 DNA sequence: TGTGCCAGCAGCTCCACACAGGGGGCGCGGGGCTACACCTTC.

The chain uses TRBV9 and TRBJ2-5; D is uncertain. CDR1 and CDR2 from the germline V gene are SGDLS and YYNGEE. Trimming took off 1 base at V and 1 base at J, with 5 bases between the two ends. The CDR3 contains 13 residues. The CDR3 protein is CASSVTSQETQYF. CDR3 in DNA: TGTGCCAGCAGCGTAACATCCCAAGAGACCCAGTACTTC.

The chain links TRBV10-2 to TRBJ2-2; 9 nucleotides line up with TRBD2. The CDR3 totals 16 residues. Trimming took 3 bases from V and 6 from J; bases not matched to a gene: 8. Germline V gives CDR1 WSHSY, CDR2 SAAADI. The CDR3 nucleotides read TGCGCCAGCAGTGACAGGGCGGGGGGGCTCCCCGGGGAGCTGTTTTTT. It translates to CASSDRAGGLPGELFF.

The chain couples TRBV7-3 to TRBJ1-6; a weak D match, TRBD1 (6 bases). Trimming removed 2 bases from V and 7 bases from J, with 12 bases in between. Germline V CDR1 and CDR2: SGHTA, FQGTGA. CDR3 length: 15 residues. The CDR3: CASSLQGRGNSPLHF. The CDR3 region has the DNA TGTGCCAGCAGCTTACAGGGAAGGGGGAATTCACCCCTCCACTTT.

The genes are TRBV4-1 and TRBJ2-1, with 8 bases identical to TRBD1. The CDR3 spans 15 residues. The V and J ends lost 4 bases and 2 bases, in that order; junction bases with no gene match: 4. From germline, CDR1 is MGHRA and CDR2 YSYEKL. Written as DNA, the CDR3 is TGCGCCAGCAGCCCCGGACAGGGCCCCTACAATGAGCAGTTCTTC. Amino acid sequence: CASSPGQGPYNEQFF.

This clone appeared once. The J gene is TRBJ2-5, the V gene TRBV5-1; 8 bases agree with TRBD1. Germline CDR1 reads SGHRS; CDR2 reads YFSETQ. The CDR3 is 13 amino acids. The J segment lost 6 bases and the V segment lost 4 bases, leaving 5 bases of the junction unmatched. The CDR3 reads CASSPRQGQTQYF. CDR3 sequence (DNA): TGCGCCAGCAGCCCCAGACAGGGGCAGACCCAGTACTTC.

This clone was counted once. This chain uses TRBV7-9 with TRBJ2-3; D gene unclear. V was pared by 5 bases and J by 2 bases, with 5 bases between. This CDR3 contains 12 residues. CDR1 and CDR2 from the germline V gene are SEHNR and FQNEAQ (reference sequence). In DNA, the CDR3 is TGTGCCAGCAGCCCTTACACAGATACGCAGTATTTT. Amino acids: CASSPYTDTQYF.

This clone was recorded once. The chain joins TRBV4-2 to TRBJ2-5, with D unresolved. The CDR3 contains 12 residues. Trimming pared 1 base from V and 9 bases from J, leaving 9 bases between. Germline-derived CDR1 and CDR2 are LGHNA and YNFKEQ. CDR3 nucleotides: TGTGCCAGCAGCCAAGGGCCCTCCCCCCAGTACTTC. Its translation: CASSQGPSPQYF.

V gene TRBV4-1 combines with J gene TRBJ2-3; tentatively, D is TRBD2 (6 bases). V lost 2 bases, J lost 0 bases, and 12 bases lay in between. Looked up from germline, CDR1 is MGHRA and CDR2 is YSYEKL. The CDR3 is made up of 16 amino acids. CDR3 in DNA: TGCGCCAGCAGCCAATCGTGGGGGGTTAGCACAGATACGCAGTATTTT. Its translation: CASSQSWGVSTDTQYF.

This clone appeared once. The rearrangement links TRBV7-9 to TRBJ2-7, with a possible D match to TRBD1 (6 bases). This CDR3 region has 15 residues. V was cut by 3 bases and J by 4 bases, with 16 bases left in between. Germline V lookup: CDR1 SEHNR, CDR2 FQNEAQ (reference sequence). DNA of the CDR3: TGTGCCAGCAGCTTGACAGGTTCCTGGAGGTACGAGCAGTACTTC. It is translated as CASSLTGSWRYEQYF.

This chain uses TRBV7-2 with TRBJ2-7; TRBD2 agrees at 7 bases. V shed 2 bases, J shed 3 bases, and the junction held 4 bases outside the gene matches. The CDR3 totals 14 residues. Germline CDR1 SGHTA, CDR2 FQGNSA. The CDR3: CASSLLAAFYEQYF. The DNA of the CDR3 is TGTGCCAGCAGCTTACTAGCGGCGTTCTACGAGCAGTACTTC.